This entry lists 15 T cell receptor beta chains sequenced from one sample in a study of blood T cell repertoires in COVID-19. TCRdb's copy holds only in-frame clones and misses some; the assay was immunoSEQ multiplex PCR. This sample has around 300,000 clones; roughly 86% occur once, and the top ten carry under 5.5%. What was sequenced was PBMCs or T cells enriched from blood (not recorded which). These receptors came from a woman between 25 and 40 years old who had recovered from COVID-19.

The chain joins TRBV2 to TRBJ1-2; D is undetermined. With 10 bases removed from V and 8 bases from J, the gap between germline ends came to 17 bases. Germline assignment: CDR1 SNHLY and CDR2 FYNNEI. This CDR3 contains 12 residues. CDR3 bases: TGTGCCACCAAGGCGGAGGGTTCGGGCTACACCTTC. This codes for CATKAEGSGYTF.

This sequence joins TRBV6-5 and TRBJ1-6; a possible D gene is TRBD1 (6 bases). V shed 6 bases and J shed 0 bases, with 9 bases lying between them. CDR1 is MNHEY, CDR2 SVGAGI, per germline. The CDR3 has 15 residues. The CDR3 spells CASRDRSSYNSPLHF. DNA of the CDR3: TGTGCCAGCAGAGACAGGAGCTCCTATAATTCACCCCTCCACTTT.

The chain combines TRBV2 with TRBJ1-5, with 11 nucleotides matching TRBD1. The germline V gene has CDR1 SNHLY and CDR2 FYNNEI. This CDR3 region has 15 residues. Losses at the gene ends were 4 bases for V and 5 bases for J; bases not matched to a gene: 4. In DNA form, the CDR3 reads TGTGCCAGCAGTGGGAGGACAGGGGGCGATCAGCCCCAGCATTTT. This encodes CASSGRTGGDQPQHF.

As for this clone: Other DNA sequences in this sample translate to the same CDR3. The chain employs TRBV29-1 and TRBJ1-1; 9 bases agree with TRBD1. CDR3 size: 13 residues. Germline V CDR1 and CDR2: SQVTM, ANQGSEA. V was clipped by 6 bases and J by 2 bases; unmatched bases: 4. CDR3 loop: CSVATGGNTEAFF. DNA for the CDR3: TGCAGCGTGGCTACAGGGGGCAACACTGAAGCTTTCTTT.

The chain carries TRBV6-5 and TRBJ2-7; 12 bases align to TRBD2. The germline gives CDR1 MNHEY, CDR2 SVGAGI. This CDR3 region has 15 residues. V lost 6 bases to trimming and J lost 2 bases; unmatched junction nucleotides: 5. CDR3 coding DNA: TGTGCCAGCAGAGCTAGCGGGGGGGAAACCTACGAGCAGTACTTC. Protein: CASRASGGETYEQYF.

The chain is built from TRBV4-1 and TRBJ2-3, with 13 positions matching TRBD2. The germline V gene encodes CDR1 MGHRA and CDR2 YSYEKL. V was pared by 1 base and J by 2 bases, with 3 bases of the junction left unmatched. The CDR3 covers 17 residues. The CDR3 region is CASSQGLAGGYTDTQYF. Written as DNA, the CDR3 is TGCGCCAGCAGCCAAGGACTAGCGGGGGGCTACACAGATACGCAGTATTTT.

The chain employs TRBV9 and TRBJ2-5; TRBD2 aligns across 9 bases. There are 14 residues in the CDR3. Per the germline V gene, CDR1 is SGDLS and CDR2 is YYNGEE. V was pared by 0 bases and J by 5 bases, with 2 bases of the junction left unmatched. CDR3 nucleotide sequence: TGTGCCAGCAGCGTAGGAACTAGCGGGGAGACCCAGTACTTC. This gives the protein CASSVGTSGETQYF.

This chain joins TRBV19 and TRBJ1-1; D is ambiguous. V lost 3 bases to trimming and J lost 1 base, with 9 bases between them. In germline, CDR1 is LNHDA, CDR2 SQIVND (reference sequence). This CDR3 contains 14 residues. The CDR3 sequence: CASSILTGNTEAFF. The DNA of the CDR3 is TGTGCCAGTAGTATTCTTACCGGGAACACTGAAGCTTTCTTT.

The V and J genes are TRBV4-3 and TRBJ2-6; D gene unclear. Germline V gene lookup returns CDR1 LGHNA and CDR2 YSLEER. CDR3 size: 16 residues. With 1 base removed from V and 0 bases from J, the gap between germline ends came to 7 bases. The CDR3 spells CASSQVAASGANVLTF. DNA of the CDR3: TGCGCCAGCAGCCAAGTAGCCGCCTCTGGGGCCAACGTCCTGACTTTC.

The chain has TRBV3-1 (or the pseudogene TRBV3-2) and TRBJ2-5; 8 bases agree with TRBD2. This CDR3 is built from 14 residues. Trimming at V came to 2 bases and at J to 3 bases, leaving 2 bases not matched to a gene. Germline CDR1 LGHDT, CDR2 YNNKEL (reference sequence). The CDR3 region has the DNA TGTGCCAGCAGCCAAACCGGGGGGGAAGAGACCCAGTACTTC. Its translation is CASSQTGGEETQYF.

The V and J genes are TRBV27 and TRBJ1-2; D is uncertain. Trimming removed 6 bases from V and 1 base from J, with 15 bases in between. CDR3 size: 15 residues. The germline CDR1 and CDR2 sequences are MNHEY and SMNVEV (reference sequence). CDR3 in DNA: TGTGCCAGCAGGGGCTATGGCCGTAGTAACTATGGCTACACCTTC. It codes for CASRGYGRSNYGYTF.

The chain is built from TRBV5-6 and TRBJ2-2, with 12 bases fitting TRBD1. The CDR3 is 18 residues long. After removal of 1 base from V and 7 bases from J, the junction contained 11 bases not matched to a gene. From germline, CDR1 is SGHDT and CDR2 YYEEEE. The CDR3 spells CASSLPGQGAAGNGELFF. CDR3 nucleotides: TGTGCCAGCAGCTTGCCGGGACAGGGGGCGGCAGGGAACGGGGAGCTGTTTTTT. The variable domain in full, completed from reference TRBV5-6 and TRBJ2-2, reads DAGVTQSPTHLIKTRGQQVTLRCSPKSGHDTVSWYQQALGQGPQFIFQYYEEEERQRGNFPDRFSGHQFPNYSSELNVNALLLGDSALYLCASSLPGQGAAGNGELFFGEGSRLTVL.

The CDR3 reads CASSPVGLPYNEQFF. As DNA, the CDR3 is TGTGCCAGCAGCCCCGTCGGACTTCCTTACAATGAGCAGTTCTTC. This rearrangement joins TRBV5-6 to TRBJ2-1; the D gene is possibly TRBD2 (5 bases). This CDR3 has 15 amino acids. V dropped 4 bases and J dropped 4 bases, with 15 bases sitting between them. Germline V lookup: CDR1 SGHDT, CDR2 YYEEEE. The variable domain in full, completed from reference TRBV5-6 and TRBJ2-1, reads DAGVTQSPTHLIKTRGQQVTLRCSPKSGHDTVSWYQQALGQGPQFIFQYYEEEERQRGNFPDRFSGHQFPNYSSELNVNALLLGDSALYLCASSPVGLPYNEQFFGPGTRLTVL.

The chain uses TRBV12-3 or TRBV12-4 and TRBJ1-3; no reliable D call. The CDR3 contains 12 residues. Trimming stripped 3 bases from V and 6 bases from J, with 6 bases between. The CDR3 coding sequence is TGTGCCAGCAGTTTGTTCCAAAACACCATATATTTT. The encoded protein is CASSLFQNTIYF.

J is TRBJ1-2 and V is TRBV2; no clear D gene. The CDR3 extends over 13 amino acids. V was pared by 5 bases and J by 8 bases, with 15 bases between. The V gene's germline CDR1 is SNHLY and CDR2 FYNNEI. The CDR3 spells CASSTGPPEGYTF. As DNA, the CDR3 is TGTGCCAGCAGTACCGGTCCCCCGGAGGGCTACACCTTC.